This TCR beta chain emerged from a study of shared clonotypes between healthy human individuals. Study-wide points: Inspection by rarefaction showed sorted-subset sequencing to be incomplete despite large depth.

Comment on this clone: Its antigen is currently unknown. Germline and junction disagree at one end, which may indicate a read error.

All donors were Caucasian adults living in Nashville, Tennessee. From germline, CDR1 is SNHLY and CDR2 FYNNEI. The CDR3 is 14 amino acids. This was a deep-level run. Genomic DNA from each subset was divided evenly over several immunoSEQ plates. This table comes from immunoSEQ multiplex PCR, and its TCRdb copy is limited to in-frame clones, with some not included. This table holds some 1,600,000 clones, roughly 98% found once. The chain combines TRBV2 with TRBJ2-3; either TRBD1 or TRBD2 may supply D (5 bases each). Material for sequencing was naive CD4+ T cells sorted from blood. Subset here: CD45RA+ positively selected. This clonotype originated in a man aged 30-40 years in good health. CDR3 sequence (DNA): TGTGCCAGCACCGAGGGACGGACCACATATACGCAGTATTTT. Translated, it gives CASTEGRTTYTQYF.